Given below is one T cell receptor beta chain in context. What it binds is not known. The same CDR3 arises from other DNA sequences in this sample as well. The data belong to a study of cytomegalovirus exposure and HLA in healthy donors. Regarding the study as a whole: Overall, approximately 150 TCR beta chains were annotated as cytomegalovirus-associated.

Here immunoSEQ multiplex PCR was the method, and the copy in TCRdb shows in-frame clones only, minus some. The sample lists fewer than 200,000 clones; 85% were seen once. This CDR3 is 15 amino acids long. The V segment lost 0 bases and the J segment 4 bases; nucleotides outside the gene matches: 1. Germline CDR1 MNHEY, CDR2 SMNVEV (reference sequence). Input material: PBMCs. The rearrangement links TRBV27 to TRBJ2-1, with 9 bases identical to TRBD2. This TCR came from a man aged 18 to 30 in good health and CMV-seropositive. Written as DNA, the CDR3 is TGTGCCAGCAGTTTATCCCTAGCGGGATACAATGAGCAGTTCTTC. Translation gives CASSLSLAGYNEQFF.